These T cell receptor beta chains were read from a single sample in a study of Tregs in tolerant kidney transplant recipients. TCRdb's copy holds only in-frame clones and misses some; the assay was immunoSEQ multiplex PCR. The table has more than 90,000 clones, 92% seen once. Sequencing was carried out using CD4+ T cells from blood. Receptors originate from a human donor in good health. CDR3s include the opening cysteine and the closing phenylalanine or tryptophan. Each record gives: D gene, V gene, J gene, CDR3 protein. A D gene is named only where the DNA matches it firmly.

NA,TRBV19,TRBJ2-5,CASSSSGRYQETQYF
TRBD1,TRBV6-5,TRBJ1-2,CASSQTGTDLYGYTF
TRBD2,TRBV5-6,TRBJ2-1,CASSYPSAGGFYNEQFF
TRBD1,TRBV6-5,TRBJ2-2,CASRTTGRPPGELFF
NA,TRBV11-2,TRBJ1-4,CASSLAGRGWGGEKLFF
NA,TRBV11-1,TRBJ2-7,CASSQVGRIGQWFYEQYF
NA,TRBV6-1,TRBJ1-6,CASSEAGGGSYNSPLHF
NA,TRBV5-1,TRBJ2-3,CASGPPPVLGTDTQYF
NA,TRBV20-1,TRBJ2-7,CSAATGFEQYF
TRBD2,TRBV4-2,TRBJ2-5,CASSGTSGELETQYF
TRBD2,TRBV5-1,TRBJ2-2,CASSPLLAGGLTGELFF
NA,TRBV5-1,TRBJ2-1,CASSLRASAYNEQFF
TRBD1,TRBV5-1,TRBJ2-5,CASSSRGLETQYF
TRBD2,TRBV4-3,TRBJ2-5,CASSQDPSGAVRSQYF
TRBD1,TRBV10-2,TRBJ1-2,CASSRDRQSYGYTF
TRBD1,TRBV5-1,TRBJ2-7,CASSSQDRVVYEQYF
NA,TRBV19,TRBJ1-6,CASRGSNEDNSPLHF
NA,TRBV30,TRBJ2-5,CAWGLGTPFKGGETQYF
NA,TRBV18,TRBJ2-1,CASSPTGAYNEQFF
NA,TRBV5-1,TRBJ1-2,CASSLDANYGYTF
NA,TRBV5-1,TRBJ1-3,CASSLGATGTSRGNTIYF
NA,TRBV6-6,TRBJ1-1,CASRGSGGRGEAFF
NA,TRBV5-6,TRBJ2-3,CASSLERTDTQYF
NA,TRBV6-5,TRBJ2-7,CASSYSKIYEQYF
TRBD2,TRBV7-8,TRBJ2-7,CASSQTGLAGSYEQYF
TRBD2,TRBV7-2,TRBJ2-4,CASSLSFGLAGGTNIQYF
NA,TRBV7-3,TRBJ1-2,CASSPRAGLGFLSYTF
NA,TRBV9,TRBJ1-4,CASSVSGMAVGEKLFF
NA,TRBV7-9,TRBJ1-4,CASSLVGGATNEKLFF
NA,TRBV6-1,TRBJ1-2,CASSESGGNYGYTF
TRBD1,TRBV5-4,TRBJ2-2,CASSYWDRGHGELFF
NA,TRBV13,TRBJ1-1,CASSLDYKRGWNTEAFF
NA,TRBV6-5,TRBJ2-3,CASSYDTITDTQYF
NA,TRBV25-1,TRBJ2-4,CASSEWSGRKNIQYF
TRBD1,TRBV19,TRBJ1-2,CASTTGGASGYTF
NA,TRBV6-6,TRBJ1-2,CASSSHLRVNYGYTF
TRBD2,TRBV6-5,TRBJ2-7,CASEAGTSGSYEQYF
NA,TRBV4-2,TRBJ2-6,CASSQDLRGASGANVLTF
TRBD2,TRBV6-1,TRBJ2-7,CASSESGGLSFYEQYF
NA,TRBV7-9,TRBJ2-1,CASILDISSYNEQFF
NA,TRBV6-6,TRBJ1-4,CASSYSREKLFF
TRBD1,TRBV25-1,TRBJ2-1,CASSVSTGGATEQFF
TRBD1,TRBV19,TRBJ1-5,CASTRRGTGGKGNQPQHF
NA,TRBV14,TRBJ2-3,CASSLMGTDTQYF
TRBD1,TRBV9,TRBJ1-6,CASGRGTDNSPLHF
NA,TRBV13,TRBJ2-1,CASSFQQGKQFF
TRBD2,TRBV7-9,TRBJ2-1,CASSSRTSGIYNEQFF
TRBD1,TRBV4-2,TRBJ1-2,CASSQGTGPPYGYTF
TRBD1,TRBV7-9,TRBJ1-6,CASSWDRVSSYNSPLHF
TRBD1,TRBV5-6,TRBJ1-3,CASSPGQGSVGNTIYF
TRBD2,TRBV9,TRBJ2-1,CASSAYREGRDEQFF